These T cell receptor beta chains were read from a single sample in a study of blood T cells in healthy people across ages. TCRdb redid the calling of the 5' RACE reads with MiXCR, one entry per CDR3 protein. Counted here are some 920,000 distinct CDR3 sequences, roughly 51% occurring once; the ten biggest clones make up about 21%. Material for sequencing was blood. The receptor set was obtained from a woman aged 60-75 years in good health. Each CDR3 is given with its conserved first and last residue. A D gene is named only where the DNA matches it firmly. The size entry is marked missing in some rows and otherwise reads once, few, many or a size class.

abundance | d_gene | j_gene | v_gene | CDR3aa | CDR3nt
NA | NA | TRBJ2-7 | TRBV4-3 | CASSQVLGGWGEQYF | TGCGCCAGCAGCCAAGTGCTTGGGGGCTGGGGCGAGCAGTACTTC
NA | TRBD1 | TRBJ2-7 | TRBV5-1 | CASSQWTGGSYEQYF | TGCGCCAGCAGCCAATGGACAGGGGGTTCCTACGAGCAGTACTTC
NA | TRBD2 | TRBJ2-5 | TRBV10-3 | CAISERASGRWETQYF | TGTGCCATCAGTGAGCGGGCTAGCGGGAGATGGGAGACCCAGTACTTC
once | TRBD1 | TRBJ2-3 | TRBV30 | CAWNRGTDTQYF | TGTGCCTGGAACAGGGGTACAGATACGCAGTATTTT
NA | TRBD2 | TRBJ2-7 | TRBV4-3 | CASSQAVRSGRDEQYF | TGCGCCAGCAGCCAAGCTGTACGGAGCGGGAGGGACGAGCAGTACTTC
NA | NA | TRBJ1-6 | TRBV6-1 | CASSEAGAGFSPLHF | TGTGCCAGCAGTGAAGCGGGGGCAGGGTTTTCACCCCTCCACTTT
NA | NA | TRBJ2-7 | TRBV12-3/TRBV12-4 | CASSLVAPGHEQYF | TGTGCCAGCAGTTTAGTCGCCCCGGGACATGAGCAGTACTTC
NA | TRBD2 | TRBJ2-1 | TRBV4-1 | CASSQGPAGGRANEQFF | TGCGCCAGCAGCCAAGGCCCCGCCGGCGGGAGGGCGAATGAGCAGTTCTTC
NA | TRBD1 | TRBJ2-3 | TRBV7-2 | CASSFQGAFGTDTQYF | TGTGCCAGCAGCTTTCAGGGGGCATTCGGGACAGATACGCAGTATTTT
NA | NA | TRBJ2-7 | TRBV28 | CATRGVAYEQYF | TGTGCCACCAGAGGAGTGGCCTACGAGCAGTACTTC
NA | NA | TRBJ2-1 | TRBV20-1 | CSLGPSAYNEQFF | TGCAGTCTAGGGCCGAGCGCCTACAATGAGCAGTTCTTC
few | NA | TRBJ2-5 | TRBV3-1 | CASSALTGVAETQYF | TGTGCCAGCAGCGCCCTGACTGGGGTGGCAGAGACCCAGTACTTC
NA | NA | TRBJ2-5 | TRBV2 | CASSLAGATSWETQYF | TGTGCCAGCAGTCTCGCCGGAGCGACGAGCTGGGAGACCCAGTACTTC
NA | NA | TRBJ2-1 | TRBV6-6 | CASSLGSNEKVEQFF | TGTGCCAGCAGTCTAGGATCCAACGAAAAGGTTGAGCAGTTCTTC
NA | TRBD1 | TRBJ1-4 | TRBV24-1 | CATNRDRSSGKLFF | TGTGCCACCAATCGGGACAGGAGTTCCGGAAAACTGTTTTTT
NA | NA | TRBJ2-4 | TRBV29-1 | CSVEDQRQGKNIQYF | TGCAGCGTTGAAGATCAAAGGCAGGGGAAAAACATTCAGTACTTC
NA | TRBD2 | TRBJ2-1 | TRBV4-2 | CASSQAEGLAGLFF | TGTGCCAGCAGCCAAGCAGAGGGTCTAGCGGGACTGTTCTTC
NA | TRBD1 | TRBJ1-2 | TRBV7-6 | CASSPDRVREGYTF | TGTGCCAGCAGTCCCGACAGGGTTCGGGAAGGCTACACCTTC
few | NA | TRBJ2-5 | TRBV14 | CASSQALSGTQYF | TGTGCCAGCAGCCAAGCTCTGTCAGGGACCCAGTACTTC
NA | NA | TRBJ2-7 | TRBV2 | CASEGDGLVQYF | TGTGCCAGTGAAGGGGACGGCCTAGTGCAGTACTTC
NA | TRBD1 | TRBJ1-1 | TRBV6-1 | CASGDRGQAEAFF | TGTGCCAGCGGGGACAGGGGTCAGGCTGAAGCTTTCTTT
NA | TRBD2 | TRBJ2-3 | TRBV13 | CASQREAADTQYF | TGTGCCAGCCAGCGGGAGGCCGCGGATACGCAGTATTTT
many | NA | TRBJ2-7 | TRBV20-1 | CSATETIKGYEQYF | TGCAGTGCTACCGAGACCATCAAGGGATACGAGCAGTACTTC
NA | TRBD2 | TRBJ2-5 | TRBV18 | CASLTSETYNEQYF | TGTGCCAGCCTTACTAGCGAAACGTACAATGAGCAGTACTTC
many | NA | TRBJ2-3 | TRBV28 | CASSINRRTDTQYF | TGTGCCAGCAGTATCAACAGGCGTACAGATACGCAGTATTTT
NA | NA | TRBJ2-1 | TRBV3-1 | CASSRGVYSYNEQFF | TGTGCCAGCAGCCGGGGGGTCTATTCCTACAATGAGCAGTTCTTC
NA | TRBD2 | TRBJ2-7 | TRBV20-1 | CSARHGTSGSYEQYF | TGCAGTGCTCGCCACGGGACTAGCGGATCCTACGAGCAGTACTTC
NA | NA | TRBJ2-7 | TRBV20-1 | CSANMRDFNEQYF | TGCAGTGCCAATATGAGGGACTTCAACGAGCAGTACTTC
few | NA | TRBJ2-5 | TRBV25-1 | CASSLVTGSETQYF | TGTGCCAGCAGTCTCGTAACCGGGAGTGAGACCCAGTACTTC
NA | NA | TRBJ2-3 | TRBV24-1 | CAPRDLPGDADTQYF | TGTGCCCCCCGAGACCTCCCGGGGGACGCGGATACGCAGTATTTT
NA | TRBD2 | TRBJ2-7 | TRBV6-5 | CASSYGGRAGEQYF | TGTGCCAGCAGTTATGGGGGGAGGGCCGGCGAGCAGTACTTC
few | NA | TRBJ2-3 | TRBV10-3 | CAISESGASTDTQYF | TGTGCCATCAGTGAGTCCGGGGCTAGCACAGATACGCAGTATTTT
NA | NA | TRBJ2-3 | TRBV5-4 | CASSLRTRSGTDTQYF | TGTGCCAGCAGCTTAAGGACCCGAAGCGGCACAGATACGCAGTATTTT
NA | NA | TRBJ2-1 | TRBV19 | CATQVRQSSYNEQFF | TGTGCCACCCAGGTCCGCCAAAGCTCCTACAATGAGCAGTTCTTC
NA | NA | TRBJ2-2 | TRBV2 | CASKGGGYTGELFF | TGTGCCAGCAAGGGCGGAGGATACACCGGGGAGCTGTTTTTT
NA | TRBD2 | TRBJ2-1 | TRBV5-1 | CASSLGLAGISSYNEQFF | TGCGCCAGCAGCTTGGGGCTAGCGGGGATCAGCTCCTACAATGAGCAGTTCTTC
NA | NA | TRBJ2-7 | TRBV3-1 | CASSQGTIYSYEQYF | TGTGCCAGCAGCCAAGGGACTATCTACTCCTACGAGCAGTACTTC
many | TRBD2 | TRBJ2-1 | TRBV7-7 | CASSRASGRSDEQFF | TGTGCCAGCAGCCGCGCCAGCGGGAGGTCGGATGAGCAGTTCTTC
NA | NA | TRBJ2-7 | TRBV7-2 | CASSLRVVYEQYF | TGTGCCAGCAGCTTAAGGGTAGTCTACGAGCAGTACTTC
NA | NA | TRBJ2-7 | TRBV29-1 | CSVRAGTSYEQYF | TGCAGCGTGAGAGCGGGTACCTCCTACGAGCAGTACTTC
NA | NA | TRBJ2-1 | TRBV7-2 | CASSFSPRASSNEQFF | TGTGCCAGCAGCTTTTCCCCTAGGGCATCGAGCAATGAGCAGTTCTTC
few | NA | TRBJ1-2 | TRBV4-2 | CASSQDRGTYGYTF | TGTGCCAGCAGCCAAGACAGGGGAACTTATGGCTACACCTTC
NA | NA | TRBJ2-7 | TRBV7-2 | CASSADRGGGYEQYF | TGTGCCAGCAGCGCCGACAGGGGCGGGGGCTACGAGCAGTACTTC
NA | TRBD2 | TRBJ2-5 | TRBV20-1 | CSATPGLAGALEIQYF | TGCAGTGCCACCCCGGGACTAGCGGGAGCTTTAGAGATCCAGTACTTC
NA | NA | TRBJ2-1 | TRBV12-5 | CASASSQGYNERFF | TGTGCTAGTGCCTCCTCACAGGGTTACAATGAGCGGTTCTTC
NA | NA | TRBJ2-7 | TRBV5-1 | CASSWKVPGGPYEQYF | TGCGCCAGCAGCTGGAAGGTGCCTGGGGGCCCCTACGAGCAGTACTTC
few | NA | TRBJ2-5 | TRBV12-3/TRBV12-4 | CASSDNREETQYF | TGTGCCAGCAGTGACAACAGGGAAGAGACCCAGTACTTC
NA | NA | TRBJ2-5 | TRBV10-3 | CAISKLDAGPQETQYF | TGTGCCATCAGTAAGCTCGACGCGGGGCCCCAAGAGACCCAGTACTTC
NA | NA | TRBJ1-2 | TRBV28 | CASSPDRSFYGYTF | TGTGCCAGCAGTCCCGACAGGTCGTTCTATGGCTACACCTTC
NA | NA | TRBJ2-7 | TRBV7-8 | CASSLVPLVSYEQYF | TGTGCCAGCAGCTTAGTTCCCCTAGTCTCCTACGAGCAGTACTTC
NA | TRBD1 | TRBJ2-1 | TRBV6-5 | CASSYSPKDRDHEQFF | TGTGCCAGCAGTTATTCTCCCAAGGACAGGGACCATGAGCAGTTCTTC
NA | TRBD1 | TRBJ2-2 | TRBV7-9 | CATARLLYRGQNTGELFF | TGTGCCACAGCCCGGCTTCTATACAGGGGCCAAAACACCGGGGAGCTGTTTTTT
NA | TRBD2 | TRBJ2-5 | TRBV7-9 | CASSLATSDRTQYF | TGTGCCAGCAGCTTAGCTACTAGCGATCGGACCCAGTACTTC
NA | NA | TRBJ2-7 | TRBV20-1 | CSAPGTLNEQYF | TGCAGTGCGCCCGGGACGCTGAACGAGCAGTACTTC
NA | NA | TRBJ2-3 | TRBV28 | CALSGSTDTQYF | TGTGCCTTAAGCGGTAGCACAGATACGCAGTATTTT